A single sample is the source of the 3 T cell receptor beta chains below, sequenced in a study of vaccination effects on CD4 cells after COVID-19. Sequencing was performed with immunoSEQ multiplex PCR; in TCRdb, only in-frame clones are kept and a portion is missing. This sample has under 65,000 clones; under 80% occur once, and the top ten carry about 5%. Sequencing in the ViraFEST assay came after antigen-specific CD4+ T cells had been expanded with viral peptide pools, which were used to stimulate PBMC. The authors isolated CD4+ T cells after around nine days of culture. The person was diagnosed with PCR-confirmed SARS-CoV-2 infection between March and December 2020. Antigens of these TCRs are unknown. Material: CD4+ T cells from PBMCs cultured with HIV peptides, obtained before COVID-19 vaccination. Subset noted: HIV-1 Nef peptide pool negative control/reference culture. The receptors were sampled from a human donor who had a prior SARS-CoV-2 infection.

This clone was picked up a small number of times. The V call is TRBV7-2, the J call TRBJ2-7, with D perhaps TRBD1 (5 bases). This CDR3 region has 14 residues. Per the germline V gene, CDR1 is SGHTA and CDR2 is FQGNSA. Trimming shortened V by 2 bases and J by 6 bases, and 14 bases separated the two germline ends. CDR3 residues: CASSLTLQGSEQYF. CDR3 DNA sequence: TGTGCCAGCAGCTTAACCCTGCAGGGAAGCGAGCAGTACTTC.

CDR3 region: CASSLTSGYTDTQYF. In nucleotides, the CDR3 is TGTGCCAGCAGCTTAACTAGCGGCTACACAGATACGCAGTATTTT. The chain uses TRBV7-9 and TRBJ2-3, with 8 nucleotides matching TRBD2. The CDR3 covers 15 residues. Germline V gives CDR1 SEHNR, CDR2 FQNEAQ (reference sequence). V shed 2 bases and J 2 bases; nucleotides not matched to a gene: 3.

V and J are TRBV20-1 and TRBJ1-2; D is perhaps TRBD1 (6 bases). This CDR3 has 13 residues. The ends were cut back, 3 bases at V and 1 base at J, with 9 bases in the middle. The germline gives CDR1 DFQATT, CDR2 SNEGSKA (reference sequence). The CDR3 loop is CSASSGDNYGYTF. The CDR3 coding sequence is TGCAGTGCTAGTTCAGGGGATAACTATGGCTACACCTTC.